These T cell receptor beta chains were read from a single sample in a study of cytotoxic CD8 clonotypes in ibrutinib-treated CLL. Libraries were prepared by immunoSEQ multiplex PCR; TCRdb keeps only in-frame clonotypes and omits some of them. The sample includes 150,000 to 200,000 clones, over 75% seen only once; the top ten take about 3%. The material was PBMCs, obtained at disease progression, from a patient treated with ibrutinib. Every receptor here comes from a human donor with chronic lymphocytic leukemia. Both conserved end residues are part of each CDR3. D genes are given only for firm matches. A clone size is listed for some rows: how often the clone was seen (once, few, many), or a class if it is expanded.

D gene | J gene | V gene | clone size | CDR3 DNA | CDR3 protein
TRBD1 | TRBJ1-1 | TRBV18 | - | TGTGCCAGCTCACCGACAGGGGGCACTACTGAAGCTTTCTTT | CASSPTGGTTEAFF
TRBD1 | TRBJ1-2 | TRBV10-3 | few | TGTGCCATCAGTGATTCGGGACAGGGGGTGTATGGCTACACCTTC | CAISDSGQGVYGYTF
- | TRBJ1-1 | TRBV2 | - | TGTGCCAGCAGGGGTCAGGGCACTGAAGCTTTCTTT | CASRGQGTEAFF
- | TRBJ1-1 | TRBV11-3 | - | TGTGCCAGCAGCTTAAGCGTTGAAGCTTTCTTT | CASSLSVEAFF
- | TRBJ1-2 | TRBV12-5 | few | TGTGCTAGTGGTTTGGTCTGGCAGACCAAGGTGGGCTACACCTTC | CASGLVWQTKVGYTF
TRBD1 | TRBJ1-3 | TRBV10-3 | once | TGTGCCATCAGTGAGAGTCAGGGGGTTGGAAACACCATATATTTT | CAISESQGVGNTIYF
TRBD2 | TRBJ2-5 | TRBV30 | - | TGTGCCTGGAGTGTAATGGTAGCGGGAGTTAGGGAGGTCAGCCAAGAGACCCAGTACTTC | CAWSVMVAGVREVSQETQYF
TRBD1 | TRBJ1-2 | TRBV19 | - | TGTGCCAGTCGAATTCCCGGGACAGGGTATTTACGAGGCTATGGCTACACCTTC | CASRIPGTGYLRGYGYTF
TRBD2 | TRBJ2-7 | TRBV6-1 | few | TGTGCCAGCAGAGAAGGTGGGGCGGGAGGGCCCTCCGAGCAGTACTTC | CASREGGAGGPSEQYF
TRBD2 | TRBJ2-3 | TRBV5-1 | - | TGCGCCAGCAGCTTGGGATACCAACTAGCGGGAGGAAGAGATACGCAGTATTTT | CASSLGYQLAGGRDTQYF
- | TRBJ2-7 | TRBV18 | once | TGTGCCAGCTCAACTACCGTGGGCTACGAGCAGTACTTC | CASSTTVGYEQYF
TRBD1 | TRBJ1-4 | TRBV9 | - | TGTGCCAGCAGCGTAGGGGGACAGCTATTTGCAACTAATGAAAAACTGTTTTTT | CASSVGGQLFATNEKLFF
- | TRBJ2-5 | TRBV5-4 | - | TGTGCCAGCAGCTTGGCGGGGGTGGAACTGGGAAAAGAGACCCAGTACTTC | CASSLAGVELGKETQYF
- | TRBJ2-7 | TRBV11-2 | - | TGTGCCAGCGCCCCCCTGGCGGAAACCGGCGAGCAGTACTTC | CASAPLAETGEQYF
- | TRBJ2-1 | TRBV5-4 | once | TGTGCCAGCAGCTACTCAGTCGGAGTAAATGAGCAGTTCTTC | CASSYSVGVNEQFF
TRBD2 | TRBJ2-3 | TRBV29-1 | - | TGCAGCGTCAAAGGGGGGCTAGCGGGACGCACAGATACGCAGTATTTT | CSVKGGLAGRTDTQYF
- | TRBJ1-2 | TRBV6-5 | - | TGTGCCAGCAGGGCCCCCGGGGAAATGGGCTACACCTTC | CASRAPGEMGYTF
- | TRBJ2-5 | TRBV27 | - | TGTGCCAGCAGTCCGACGTGGGACGCGACTCTTATTCAAGAAGAGACCCAGTACTTC | CASSPTWDATLIQEETQYF
TRBD1 | TRBJ2-7 | TRBV5-1 | - | TGCGCCAGCAGCGGGGGACAGGGGGTGGGCTACGAGCAGTACTTC | CASSGGQGVGYEQYF
- | TRBJ2-1 | TRBV7-3 | - | TGTGCCAGCAGCGGAGCGCCCTCCTCCTACAATGAGCAGTTCTTC | CASSGAPSSYNEQFF
- | TRBJ2-3 | TRBV9 | - | TGTGCCAGCAGCGTAGTGGGGACGGGGACAGATACGCAGTATTTT | CASSVVGTGTDTQYF
- | TRBJ2-7 | TRBV23-1 | - | TGCGCCGCACTCTACGAGCAGTACTTC | CAALYEQYF
- | TRBJ2-3 | TRBV19 | - | TGTGCCAGTAGTATCCCTCGTGGGTCTAGCACAGATACGCAGTATTTT | CASSIPRGSSTDTQYF
- | TRBJ2-5 | TRBV5-8 | - | TGTGCCAGCAGCTTGGCCGGGTCTGAGACCCAGTACTTC | CASSLAGSETQYF
TRBD2 | TRBJ2-2 | TRBV7-9 | once | TGTGCCAGCAGCTTATCGTCGACTAGCGGGAGATTAACCGGGGAGCTGTTTTTT | CASSLSSTSGRLTGELFF
- | TRBJ1-1 | TRBV9 | few | TGTGCCAGCAGCGTACGGGGGACTGAAGCTTTCTTT | CASSVRGTEAFF
TRBD2 | TRBJ2-1 | TRBV9 | - | TGTGCCAGCAGCGCCGTAGCGGGAGGCCCCTCCTACAATGAGCAGTTCTTC | CASSAVAGGPSYNEQFF
TRBD1 | TRBJ1-1 | TRBV9 | - | TGTGCCAGCAGCGTAGCTGGACAGGTCCTGAACACTGAAGCTTTCTTT | CASSVAGQVLNTEAFF
TRBD2 | TRBJ2-7 | TRBV7-9 | - | TGTGCCAGCAGCTGGAGGACTAGCGGCTACGAGCAGTACTTC | CASSWRTSGYEQYF
TRBD1 | TRBJ2-7 | TRBV7-2 | - | TGTGCCAGCAACAGACAGGGGGAATATAACGAGCAGTACTTC | CASNRQGEYNEQYF
- | TRBJ2-7 | TRBV28 | - | TGTGCCAGCATCCCGTGGCGGAACACCTACGAGCAGTACTTC | CASIPWRNTYEQYF
- | TRBJ1-3 | TRBV16 | - | TGTGCCAGCAGCCAATCGTCAGGTGGAAACACCATATATTTT | CASSQSSGGNTIYF